Below, 26 T cell receptor beta chains from the same sample are listed, as sequenced in a study of shared clonotypes between healthy human individuals. CD8 cells classed as naive were CD45RO-negative and positively selected for CCR7, excluding terminally differentiated effector memory CD45RA+ cells. Sequencing was performed with immunoSEQ multiplex PCR; in TCRdb, only in-frame clones are kept and a portion is missing. The sample records about 2.2 million clones, just over 90% being singletons. What was sequenced was naive CD8+ T cells from PBMCs. The receptors shown here come from a man between 18 and 35 years old in good health. Some clones in this sample may be carry-over from other donors' samples.

The rearrangement uses TRBV4-1 and TRBJ2-7, with unresolved D. The CDR3 totals 14 residues. Trimming stripped 0 bases from V and 6 bases from J, with 12 bases between. CDR1 is MGHRA, CDR2 YSYEKL, per germline. In DNA form, the CDR3 reads TGCGCCAGCAGCCAAGAATTGGTGCGGAGCGAGCAGTACTTC. Its protein is CASSQELVRSEQYF.

The rearrangement links TRBV6-6 to TRBJ2-5; 9 bases align to TRBD1. Trimming took 7 bases from V and 2 from J; bases not matched to a gene: 5. The CDR3 consists of 14 residues. Per the germline V gene, CDR1 is MNHNY and CDR2 is SVGAGI (reference sequence). The CDR3 spells CASIDRGAQETQYF. The CDR3 bases are TGTGCCAGCATCGACAGGGGGGCTCAAGAGACCCAGTACTTC.

The V gene is TRBV27, the J gene TRBJ2-7; D perhaps matches TRBD1 (5 bases). Germline loops: CDR1 MNHEY, CDR2 SMNVEV (reference sequence). V lost 2 bases, J lost 5 bases, and 7 bases lay in between. The CDR3 spans 12 residues. Here the CDR3 DNA reads TGTGCCAGCAGTTTACAGGGTGACGAGCAGTACTTC. Translating it yields CASSLQGDEQYF.

The chain has TRBV14 and TRBJ2-1; 11 nucleotides line up with TRBD1. The CDR3 contains 16 residues. The germline V gene encodes CDR1 SGHDN and CDR2 FVKESK. Trimming cost V 4 bases and J 2 bases; bases outside gene matches: 4. This CDR3 reads CASSPGQGATYNEQFF. The CDR3 DNA follows: TGTGCCAGCAGCCCCGGACAGGGGGCGACCTACAATGAGCAGTTCTTC.

The V gene is TRBV11-2, the J gene TRBJ2-1; 11 nucleotides match TRBD2. Per germline, CDR1 SGHAT and CDR2 FQNNGV. V shed 4 bases and J 5 bases; nucleotides not matched to a gene: 1. CDR3 length: 14 residues. The CDR3 DNA sequence: TGTGCCAGCAGCTCGGGACTAGCGGACAATGAGCAGTTCTTC. It is translated as CASSSGLADNEQFF.

The chain recombines TRBV4-2 with TRBJ1-2; 10 bases align to TRBD1. The germline V gene encodes CDR1 LGHNA and CDR2 YNFKEQ. Losses at the gene ends were 5 bases for V and 6 bases for J; bases not matched to a gene: 6. This CDR3 is 14 amino acids long. The CDR3, as DNA: TGTGCCAGCAGCTACCGGGACAGGGGAAATGGCTACACCTTC. Protein: CASSYRDRGNGYTF.

Remarks on this clone: At the DNA level, this CDR3 is encoded by other sequences in the same sample as well. CDR3 in DNA: TGTGCCAGTAGTACTCGGACTAGCGGGTCTTACGAGCAGTACTTC. Protein: CASSTRTSGSYEQYF. This chain joins TRBV19 and TRBJ2-7; 11 nucleotides align to TRBD2. Losses at the gene ends were 4 bases for V and 4 bases for J; bases not matched to a gene: 6. CDR1 and CDR2 from the germline V gene are LNHDA and SQIVND (reference sequence). CDR3 length: 15 amino acids.

This clone was counted once. The genes are TRBV19 and TRBJ2-3, with 7 bases matching TRBD2. Germline CDR1 is LNHDA and CDR2 is SQIVND (reference sequence). The CDR3 is 16 amino acids. V dropped 11 bases and J dropped 8; count of bases not matched to a gene: 22. The CDR3 region is CASRELAGDPLGTQYF. The DNA for the CDR3 is TGTGCCTCTAGGGAGCTGGCGGGAGACCCGTTGGGTACGCAGTATTTT.

The chain has TRBV7-8 and TRBJ2-7; TRBD1 aligns across 8 bases. CDR1 is SGHVS, CDR2 FQNEAQ, per germline. Trimming cost V 6 bases and J 3 bases; bases outside gene matches: 13. This CDR3 has 16 amino acids. CDR3 amino acids: CASSPSARTGFYEQYF. CDR3 DNA: TGTGCCAGCAGTCCCAGCGCCAGGACAGGGTTCTACGAGCAGTACTTC.

This chain links TRBV27 with TRBJ2-7; 11 positions match TRBD1. Germline V gene sequence: CDR1 MNHEY, CDR2 SMNVEV (reference sequence). J was trimmed by 5 bases and V by 4 bases; bases with no gene match: 10. The CDR3 has 16 amino acids. The chain's CDR3 is CASSWTGGGPKHEQYF. The CDR3 DNA sequence: TGTGCCAGCAGTTGGACAGGGGGCGGCCCTAAGCACGAGCAGTACTTC.

The chain joins TRBV7-8 to TRBJ2-5; 13 bases match TRBD2. Germline values: CDR1 SGHVS, CDR2 FQNEAQ. This CDR3 is 20 amino acids long. V gave up 0 bases and J gave up 1 base; unmatched junction bases: 11. CDR3 loop: CASSLALTSGRWGTQETQYF. The CDR3, as DNA: TGTGCCAGCAGCTTAGCCTTGACTAGCGGGAGGTGGGGGACCCAAGAGACCCAGTACTTC.

Comments on this clone: An end of the junction does not agree with germline; a read error may underlie this. Other DNA sequences in the sample encode the same CDR3. The V gene is TRBV2, the J gene TRBJ2-5; a possible D gene is TRBD1 (5 bases). The CDR3 totals 14 residues. CDR1 is SNHLY, CDR2 FYNNEI, per germline. CDR3 DNA sequence: TGCGCCAGCAGTGATGGTGGGGCCAGAGAGACCCAGTACTTC. It translates to CASSDGGARETQYF.

V and J are TRBV12-1 and TRBJ1-1. TRBV12-1 is a recognized pseudogene. CDR3 size: 13 residues. CDR3 sequence reads: CASSPKMSTEAFF. CDR3 nucleotide sequence: TGTGCCAGCAGCCCGAAGATGAGCACTGAAGCTTTCTTT.

This clone appeared once. V and J are TRBV15 and TRBJ2-1, with D tentatively TRBD1 (6 bases). Germline CDR1 and CDR2: LNHNV and YYDKDF (reference sequence). The CDR3 spans 16 residues. V lost 5 bases and J 0 bases, leaving 14 bases between the germline ends. CDR3 nucleotides: TGTGCCACCAGCGGCGACCGGGACACCTCCTACAATGAGCAGTTCTTC. Its translation is CATSGDRDTSYNEQFF.

This chain joins TRBV27 and TRBJ2-7; 10 bases map to TRBD2. Germline trimming cut 3 bases from V and 2 bases from J; bases unmatched to any gene: 4. Germline V gene data show CDR1 as MNHEY and CDR2 as SMNVEV (reference sequence). This CDR3 spans 15 amino acids. The CDR3 region has the DNA TGTGCCAGCAGTTTCGGACTAGCGGACACCTACGAGCAGTACTTC. Amino acids: CASSFGLADTYEQYF.

This chain uses TRBV19 with TRBJ1-2; 10 bases agree with TRBD1. This CDR3 comprises 16 residues. The germline V gene encodes CDR1 LNHDA and CDR2 SQIVND (reference sequence). V shed 4 bases, J shed 6 bases, and the junction held 11 bases outside the gene matches. Here the CDR3 reads CASSTKTGGPLDGYTF. The CDR3 nucleotides are TGTGCCAGTAGTACGAAGACAGGGGGCCCTCTTGATGGCTACACCTTC.

This clone was observed a handful of times. This chain links TRBV4-3 with TRBJ1-5; the D is unclear. Germline CDR1 is LGHNA and CDR2 is YSLEER. This CDR3 comprises 16 residues. Trimming left V 0 bases short and J 0 bases short, with 9 bases between. The CDR3 DNA is TGCGCCAGCAGCCAAGATGTGGTGCATAGCAATCAGCCCCAGCATTTT. Translating it yields CASSQDVVHSNQPQHF.

The chain has TRBV27 and TRBJ2-7; 13 bases line up with TRBD2. This CDR3 has 15 amino acids. J lost 5 bases, V lost 0 bases, and 1 base had no gene match. Germline V gene sequence: CDR1 MNHEY, CDR2 SMNVEV (reference sequence). The CDR3 DNA follows: TGTGCCAGCAGTTTATCGGGACTAGCGGGAAACGAGCAGTACTTC. This translates into CASSLSGLAGNEQYF.

The chain links TRBV7-9 to TRBJ2-7; 8 bases fit TRBD1. Germline CDR1 is SEHNR and CDR2 is FQNEAQ (reference sequence). The CDR3 is made up of 16 amino acids. V shed 5 bases and J 5 bases; nucleotides not matched to a gene: 14. The CDR3 DNA follows: TGTGCCAGCAGCCCCCCGGACAGGGCTAACTTAAACGAGCAGTACTTC. Translated, it gives CASSPPDRANLNEQYF.

The chain has TRBV29-1 and TRBJ2-7; a possible D gene is TRBD2 (5 bases). V shed 6 bases and J shed 6 bases, with 15 bases lying between them. The CDR3 length is 12 residues. Germline CDR1 reads SQVTM; CDR2 reads ANQGSEA. The CDR3 nucleotides read TGCAGCGTCACCTTCCCGGGGTCCGAGCAGTACTTC. Translating gives CSVTFPGSEQYF.

The chain uses TRBV4-1 and TRBJ1-2; 7 bases line up with TRBD1. Germline CDR1 is MGHRA and CDR2 is YSYEKL. There are 18 residues in the CDR3. The ends lost 1 base at V and 4 bases at J; junction bases unmatched: 15. CDR3 in amino acids: CASSQVTGDERSLYGYTF. DNA of the CDR3: TGCGCCAGCAGCCAAGTCACAGGGGACGAACGATCCCTCTATGGCTACACCTTC.

As regards this clone: Other DNA sequences from this sample encode an identical CDR3 as well. This sequence joins TRBV11-2 and TRBJ1-1, with D unclear. With 1 base removed from V and 5 bases from J, the gap between germline ends came to 8 bases. The germline V gene has CDR1 SGHAT and CDR2 FQNNGV. CDR3 length equals 13 residues. CDR3 nucleotide sequence: TGTGCCAGCAGCTTAGTAGGTGGGACTGAAGCTTTCTTT. Translating gives CASSLVGGTEAFF.

The V call is TRBV19, the J call TRBJ2-1; D remains unclear. Trimming stripped 1 base from V and 2 bases from J, with 6 bases between. The CDR3 runs 14 residues. Germline V gives CDR1 LNHDA, CDR2 SQIVND (reference sequence). The CDR3 DNA follows: TGTGCCAGTAGTATAGTTGCAGCCTACAATGAGCAGTTCTTC. Residues: CASSIVAAYNEQFF.

The CDR3 region is CASSRGGVGEQFF. For the CDR3, the DNA is TGCGCCAGCAGCCGAGGAGGGGTAGGTGAGCAGTTCTTC. The chain carries TRBV4-3 and TRBJ2-1; the D gene is possibly TRBD2 (6 bases). The length of the CDR3 is 13 residues. Trimming pared 4 bases from V and 9 bases from J, leaving 13 bases between. From germline, CDR1 is LGHNA and CDR2 YSLEER.

The chain recombines TRBV6-1 with TRBJ2-2; TRBD2 matches 10 bases. This CDR3 spans 17 amino acids. The trim removed 0 bases at V and 1 base at J, leaving 2 bases unmatched. Germline CDR1 is MNHNS and CDR2 is SASEGT. The CDR3 nucleotides read TGTGCCAGCAGTGAAGCTACTAGCGGGGTGAACACCGGGGAGCTGTTTTTT. It translates to CASSEATSGVNTGELFF.

The rearrangement uses TRBV9 and TRBJ2-7; the D gene is possibly TRBD1 (5 bases). V shed 0 bases and J shed 2 bases, with 9 bases lying between them. From germline, CDR1 is SGDLS and CDR2 YYNGEE. The CDR3 runs 14 residues. The CDR3 nucleotides are TGTGCCAGCAGCGTAGGGACAAATACCTACGAGCAGTACTTC. Translating it yields CASSVGTNTYEQYF.